This T cell receptor (beta chain) was retrieved from a study of T-cell memory formation after mild COVID-19. Turning to the study itself: Across donors, TCR clusters were largely donor specific. The study's findings and limits: Some clones that responded turned up in pre-infection memory, which suggests that cross-reactive memory joined in. CD8+ contracting clones occupied EMRA, while CD4+ ones occupied mainly CM and EM.

V lost 0 bases to trimming and J lost 2 bases; unmatched junction nucleotides: 3. The CDR3 is made up of 15 amino acids. Germline-derived CDR1 and CDR2 are SGDLS and YYNGEE. There are a few counts of this clonotype. Its target is not known. TCRdb processed the 5' RACE reads anew with MiXCR; each CDR3 protein has one entry. The repertoire includes 350,000 to 450,000 distinct CDR3 sequences, less than 25% of them detected once, and around 8.1% sits in the top ten. V is TRBV9 and J is TRBJ2-7; 9 bases fit TRBD2. Sequenced input: PBMCs or a T cell subset sorted from them (not recorded which). This TCR was sampled from an adult woman who had mild COVID-19 (a few samples of this study predate the infection). Cell type and time point are not known. CDR3 region: CASSVEASGAYEQYF. In DNA form, the CDR3 reads TGTGCCAGCAGCGTAGAGGCTAGCGGGGCCTACGAGCAGTACTTC.